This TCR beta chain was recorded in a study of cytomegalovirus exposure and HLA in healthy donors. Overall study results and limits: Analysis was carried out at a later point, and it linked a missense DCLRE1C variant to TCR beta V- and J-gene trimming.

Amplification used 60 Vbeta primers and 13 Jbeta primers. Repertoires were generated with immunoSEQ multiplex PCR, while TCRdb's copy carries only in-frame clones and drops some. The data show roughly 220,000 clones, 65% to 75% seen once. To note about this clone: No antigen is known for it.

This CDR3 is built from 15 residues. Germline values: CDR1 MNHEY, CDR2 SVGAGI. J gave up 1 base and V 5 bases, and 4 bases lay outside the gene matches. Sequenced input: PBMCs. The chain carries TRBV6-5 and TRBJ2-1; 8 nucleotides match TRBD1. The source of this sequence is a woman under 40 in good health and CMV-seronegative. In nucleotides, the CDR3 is TGTGCCAGCAGTAATACAGGGGGTTCCTACAATGAGCAGTTCTTC. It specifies CASSNTGGSYNEQFF.